The 18 T cell receptor beta chains listed next were all sequenced from one sample in a study of T cells in Graves' hyperthyroidism and ophthalmopathy. Using RNA transcripts as the source, TCR beta CDR3 regions were amplified. In the first-round RT-PCR of the TCR CDR3, the HTBI primer set was used. TCRdb analysed the multiplex PCR reads with MiXCR anew, one entry per CDR3 protein. The sample carries around 560,000 distinct CDR3 sequences, around 17% recorded once. Material: blood. These receptors were taken from a woman aged 18-35 years with Graves' hyperthyroidism.

The chain recombines TRBV14 with TRBJ2-1, with 8 bases that match TRBD2. The CDR3 consists of 17 residues. Per germline, CDR1 SGHDN and CDR2 FVKESK. J gave up 5 bases and V 0 bases, and 9 bases lay outside the gene matches. The chain's CDR3 is CASSQDASGLRDNEQFF. CDR3 nucleotides: TGTGCCAGCAGCCAAGATGCTAGCGGGTTACGGGACAATGAGCAGTTCTTC.

A note on this clonotype: This could be a read error, since a much larger clone is one nucleotide away. The CDR3: CVSSQDHRWQETQYF. The CDR3 bases are TGTGTCAGCAGCCAAGACCACAGATGGCAAGAGACCCAGTACTTC. The chain has TRBV14 and TRBJ2-5, with D unresolved. This CDR3 region has 15 residues. CDR1 is SGHDN and CDR2 is FVKESK in the germline V gene.

The chain is built from TRBV14 and TRBJ2-2; D is unclear. Germline CDR1 and CDR2: SGHDN and FVKESK. CDR3 length: 14 amino acids. Trimming removed 1 base at V and 7 bases at J, with 10 bases between. For the CDR3, the DNA is TGTGCCAGCAGCCAAGCCCCTTTCGGCGGGGAGCTGTTTTTT. Amino acids: CASSQAPFGGELFF.

This clonotype was counted many times. The chain combines TRBV2 with TRBJ1-1; D is undetermined. The CDR3 runs to 12 residues. The germline gives CDR1 SNHLY, CDR2 FYNNEI. Trimming took off 4 bases at V and 7 bases at J, with 10 bases between the two ends. The CDR3, as DNA: TGTGCCAGCAGTGGGCTCGGGGTTGAAGCTTTCTTT. Translation: CASSGLGVEAFF.

This clonotype was counted many times. The V gene is TRBV27, the J gene TRBJ2-5, with 7 nucleotides matching TRBD2. V lost 8 bases and J lost 2; bases outside the gene matches: 11. CDR3 size: 15 residues. In germline, CDR1 is MNHEY, CDR2 SMNVEV (reference sequence). For the CDR3, the DNA is TGTGCCAGCCGGGACTACCGTACGACTCAAGAGACCCAGTACTTC. This translates into CASRDYRTTQETQYF.

This clonotype was seen more than once but under ten times. This chain uses TRBV6-1 with TRBJ2-5; 8 bases are shared with TRBD2. The CDR3 has 17 amino acids. CDR1 is MNHNS and CDR2 is SASEGT in the germline V gene. V shed 5 bases, J shed 5 bases, and the junction held 16 bases outside the gene matches. This CDR3 reads CASSPVAGPPIRETQYF. DNA for the CDR3: TGTGCCAGCAGTCCCGTAGCGGGACCGCCTATTCGGGAGACCCAGTACTTC.

Ten or more counts support this clonotype. This chain connects TRBV28 to TRBJ2-3; D tentatively fits TRBD1 or TRBD2 (5 bases each). Germline CDR1 is MDHEN and CDR2 is SYDVKM. Trimming took 4 bases from V and 2 from J, leaving 16 bases between them. The CDR3 sequence is 16 residues long. Here the CDR3 DNA reads TGTGCCAGCAGTTACTACCCACGGGGCTACACAGATACGCAGTATTTT. This codes for CASSYYPRGYTDTQYF.

This clonotype was counted many times. V usage is TRBV6-1 and J usage is TRBJ2-7; no clear D. The CDR3 totals 11 residues. Trimming took 5 bases from V and 6 from J, leaving 8 bases between them. Germline CDR1 reads MNHNS; CDR2 reads SASEGT. CDR3 DNA sequence: TGTGCCAGCAGTACCCTAGGCGAGCAGTACTTC. As protein: CASSTLGEQYF.

The sample holds a few counts of this clonotype. The chain recombines TRBV5-1 with TRBJ2-1; D possibly uses TRBD1 or TRBD2 (6 bases each). CDR3 size: 14 residues. Trimming took off 0 bases at V and 10 bases at J, with 14 bases between the two ends. Germline-derived CDR1 and CDR2 are SGHRS and YFSETQ. The CDR3 DNA sequence: TGCGCCAGCAGCTTGGGTTCCGGGGGCGGCGAGCAGTTCTTC. Its translation: CASSLGSGGGEQFF.

This clonotype has only one observation. The V call is TRBV7-9, the J call TRBJ1-4, with 9 bases identical to TRBD1. The CDR3 sequence is 16 residues long. The germline CDR1 and CDR2 sequences are SEHNR and FQNEAQ (reference sequence). V was pared by 4 bases and J by 2 bases, with 5 bases of the junction left unmatched. The CDR3 sequence is CASSSYRGRTNEKLFF. The DNA for the CDR3 is TGTGCCAGCAGCTCTTACAGGGGGCGGACTAATGAAAAACTGTTTTTT. The whole variable domain, remainder taken from reference TRBV7-9 and TRBJ1-4, is DTGVSQNPRHKITKRGQNVTFRCDPISEHNRLYWYRQTLGQGPEFLTYFQNEAQLEKSRLLSDRFSAERPKGSFSTLEIQRTEQGDSAMYLCASSSYRGRTNEKLFFGSGTQLSVL.

Only a few counts were recorded for this clonotype. V usage is TRBV14 and J usage is TRBJ1-2; TRBD1 might be the D (6 bases). Germline V gene lookup returns CDR1 SGHDN and CDR2 FVKESK. The length of the CDR3 is 14 residues. V was clipped by 1 base and J by 11 bases, with 17 bases between them. Here the CDR3 DNA reads TGTGCCAGCAGCCAAGGATACGACAGGTTGACTTACACCTTC. It translates to CASSQGYDRLTYTF.

This clonotype has a handful of counts. The chain couples TRBV19 to TRBJ2-1, with a possible D match to TRBD2 (5 bases). The CDR3 runs 15 residues. Germline CDR1 is LNHDA and CDR2 is SQIVND (reference sequence). V was pared by 0 bases and J by 10 bases, with 16 bases between. CDR3 region: CASSIDPGRTLEQFF. CDR3 nucleotide sequence: TGTGCCAGTAGTATAGACCCAGGACGGACTTTAGAGCAGTTCTTC.

In this sample, this clonotype turned up many times. The chain has TRBV12-5 and TRBJ2-5; perhaps TRBD2 as D (5 bases). Trimming left V 2 bases short and J 2 bases short, with 15 bases between. Germline V CDR1 and CDR2: LGHNT, FRNRAP. The CDR3 is made up of 16 amino acids. CDR3 nucleotides: TGTGCTAGTGGTTTGAGTGAGGGAGTGGGACAAGAGACCCAGTACTTC. This gives the protein CASGLSEGVGQETQYF.

The V and J genes are TRBV19 and TRBJ2-3; no firm D call. The V and J ends lost 4 bases and 2 bases respectively, with 4 bases between them. Germline V gene data show CDR1 as LNHDA and CDR2 as SQIVND (reference sequence). There are 12 residues in the CDR3. In nucleotides, the CDR3 is TGTGCCAGTAGTACGATCACAGATACGCAGTATTTT. Amino acids: CASSTITDTQYF.

V usage is TRBV27 and J usage is TRBJ2-5, with a weak D call TRBD1 (6 bases). The V gene lost 5 bases and the J gene lost 6 bases, with 19 bases spanning the gap. Germline V gives CDR1 MNHEY, CDR2 SMNVEV (reference sequence). CDR3 length equals 15 residues. CDR3 nucleotides: TGTGCCAGCAGTGAAGTAGGAGCAGGGGCGAAGACCCAGTACTTC. Protein sequence: CASSEVGAGAKTQYF.

This clonotype was seen a single time. A much larger clonotype is one base distant, so this may be a read error. The rearrangement links TRBV20-1 to TRBJ2-1; tentative D call: TRBD2 (6 bases). CDR1 is DFQATT, CDR2 SNEGSKA, per germline (reference sequence). Trimming shortened V by 3 bases and J by 8 bases, and 17 bases separated the two germline ends. This CDR3 contains 14 residues. As DNA, the CDR3 is TGCAGTGCTAGTGGGACTCCATGGGGTGATGAGCAGTTCTTC. Protein sequence: CSASGTPWGDEQFF.

The sample holds many counts of this clonotype. The rearrangement uses TRBV3-1 and TRBJ1-6; 10 nucleotides agree with TRBD1. The ends lost 4 bases at V and 11 bases at J; junction bases unmatched: 8. The CDR3 is made up of 15 amino acids. Germline CDR1 LGHDT, CDR2 YNNKEL (reference sequence). DNA of the CDR3: TGTGCCAGCAGCCTAGGAGGACAGGGGGTCGCACCCCTCCACTTT. It is translated as CASSLGGQGVAPLHF.

In its sample, this clonotype was seen many times. The gene calls are TRBV6-1 and TRBJ2-7; no firm D call. V lost 6 bases and J 5 bases, leaving 14 bases between the germline ends. The germline CDR1 and CDR2 sequences are MNHNS and SASEGT. The CDR3 sequence is 13 residues long. The CDR3 DNA is TGTGCCAGCAGACTACGAGGTATGAACGAGCAGTACTTC. It translates to CASRLRGMNEQYF.